The clone carrying this T cell receptor (beta chain) was detected once. Its specificity is not known. The CDR3 consists of 13 residues. V was pared by 4 bases and J by 8 bases, with 5 bases of the junction left unmatched. Germline-derived CDR1 and CDR2 are SGDLS and YYNGEE. This sample was included in a study of cytomegalovirus exposure and HLA in healthy donors. Study-wide points: In an earlier analysis, about 87% or about 30%: the productive usage of most TCR beta V segments.

The PCR employed 60 Vbeta primers together with 13 Jbeta primers. Libraries were prepared by immunoSEQ multiplex PCR; TCRdb keeps only in-frame clonotypes and omits some of them. This sample has 75,000 to 80,000 clones, with about 70% found just once. This chain joins TRBV9 and TRBJ1-4, with TRBD1 matching over 7 bases. The sequence was obtained from a male donor in good health and CMV-seropositive. The sample consisted of PBMCs. CDR3 sequence reads: CASSQGGYEKLFF. The CDR3 nucleotides read TGTGCCAGCAGCCAGGGGGGTTACGAAAAACTGTTTTTT.